This TCR beta chain was observed in a study of molecular identifiers for immune sequencing clone quantification. This clonotype was seen ten or more times. Germline values: CDR1 SGHRS, CDR2 YFSETQ. CDR3 length equals 14 residues. Trimming stripped 2 bases from V and 2 bases from J, with 10 bases between. TCRdb reprocessed the PCR reads with MiXCR, giving one entry per CDR3 protein. Of some 320,000 distinct CDR3 sequences listed, 20% to 25% are singletons. Sorting defined naive CD8 T cells as CD8+CD4-CCR7+CD45RA+. This TCR was recovered from a human donor in good health. Some libraries in this study had Jurkat cell RNA spiked in. The V gene is TRBV5-1, the J gene TRBJ2-5; perhaps D is TRBD1 or TRBD2 (5 bases each). Sequencing was performed on naive CD8+ T cells from blood, with Jurkat cell RNA spiked in. Subset denoted: FACS-sorted CD8+CD4-CCR7+CD45RA+ naive T cells. The CDR3 DNA follows: TGCGCCAGCAGCTTCCGGGACGGGCAAGAGACCCAGTACTTC. This sequence encodes CASSFRDGQETQYF.